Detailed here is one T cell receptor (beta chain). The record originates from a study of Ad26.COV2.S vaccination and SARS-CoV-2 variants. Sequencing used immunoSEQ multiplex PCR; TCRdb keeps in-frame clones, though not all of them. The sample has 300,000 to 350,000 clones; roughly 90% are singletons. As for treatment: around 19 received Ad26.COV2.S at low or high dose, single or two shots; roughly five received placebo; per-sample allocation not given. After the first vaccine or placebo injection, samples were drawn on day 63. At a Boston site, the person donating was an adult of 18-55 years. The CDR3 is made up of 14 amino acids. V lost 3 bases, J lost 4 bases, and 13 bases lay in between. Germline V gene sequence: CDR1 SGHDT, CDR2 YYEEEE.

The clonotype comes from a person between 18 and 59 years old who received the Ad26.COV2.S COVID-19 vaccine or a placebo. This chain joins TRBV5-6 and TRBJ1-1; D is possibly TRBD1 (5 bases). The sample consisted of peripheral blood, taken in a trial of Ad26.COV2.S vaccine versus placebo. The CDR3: CASSWRFQGTEAFF. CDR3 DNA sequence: TGTGCCAGCAGCTGGCGTTTTCAGGGCACTGAAGCTTTCTTT.